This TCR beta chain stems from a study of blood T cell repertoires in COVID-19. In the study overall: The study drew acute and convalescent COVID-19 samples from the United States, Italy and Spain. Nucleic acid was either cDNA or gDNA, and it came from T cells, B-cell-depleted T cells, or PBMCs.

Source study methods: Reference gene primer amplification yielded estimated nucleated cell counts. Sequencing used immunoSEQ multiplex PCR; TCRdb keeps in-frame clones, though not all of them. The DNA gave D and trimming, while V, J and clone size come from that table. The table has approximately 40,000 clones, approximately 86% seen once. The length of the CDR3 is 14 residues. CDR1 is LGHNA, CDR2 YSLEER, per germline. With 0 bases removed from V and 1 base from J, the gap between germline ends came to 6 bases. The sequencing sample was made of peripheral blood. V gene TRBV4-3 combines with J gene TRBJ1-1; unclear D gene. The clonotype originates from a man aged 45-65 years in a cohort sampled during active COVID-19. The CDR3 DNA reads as TGCGCCAGCAGCCAAGATTGGGCGAACACTGAAGCTTTCTTT. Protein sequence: CASSQDWANTEAFF.